Listed below are T cell receptor beta chains from one sample, sequenced in a study of blood T cell repertoires in COVID-19. This table comes from immunoSEQ multiplex PCR, and its TCRdb copy is limited to in-frame clones, with some not included. This sample carries about 360,000 clones, more than 85% of them seen once, and the ten largest clones take about 2.9%. The sequenced material came from peripheral blood. Receptors were obtained from a human donor in a cohort sampled during active COVID-19. CDR3s include the opening cysteine and the closing phenylalanine or tryptophan. A D gene is named only where the DNA matches it firmly. Clone size is given for some rows only: seen once, a few or many times, or a class if the clone is expanded.

>TRBD2|NA|TRBJ2-1|TRBV4-1
CASSQDLRLAGARRANEQFF
TGCGCCAGCAGCCAAGATCTAAGGCTAGCGGGGGCCCGACGCGCCAATGAGCAGTTCTTC
>TRBD2|NA|TRBJ2-1|TRBV30
CAWSITRGAGGGEQFF
TGTGCCTGGAGTATCACGCGGGGGGCCGGCGGCGGTGAGCAGTTCTTC
>TRBD2|NA|TRBJ2-5|TRBV9
CASSVVAGAETQYF
TGTGCCAGCAGCGTAGTAGCGGGGGCAGAGACCCAGTACTTC
>TRBD1|NA|TRBJ2-7|TRBV4-1
CASSQHGQGSDEQYF
TGCGCCAGCAGCCAACACGGACAGGGGAGCGACGAGCAGTACTTC
>NA|NA|TRBJ1-4|TRBV6-1
CASSEQGGAEKLFF
TGTGCCAGCAGTGAACAGGGAGGGGCTGAAAAACTGTTTTTT
>TRBD1|few|TRBJ1-6|TRBV28
CASSLARDSYNSPLHF
TGTGCCAGCAGTTTAGCCCGGGACAGCTATAATTCACCCCTCCACTTT
>TRBD2|once|TRBJ2-7|TRBV6-1
CASSESLIGLAGDYEQYF
TGTGCCAGCAGTGAGAGTCTAATCGGACTAGCGGGAGATTACGAGCAGTACTTC
>NA|many|TRBJ2-2|TRBV3-1/TRBV3-2
CASSHAALGSGYNTGELFF
TGTGCCAGCAGCCATGCCGCATTAGGAAGCGGGTATAACACCGGGGAGCTGTTTTTT
>TRBD1|NA|TRBJ2-1|TRBV7-3
CASSFGTGSYNEQFF
TGTGCCAGCAGCTTCGGGACAGGATCCTACAATGAGCAGTTCTTC
>NA|NA|TRBJ2-2|TRBV29-1
CSAAGQLQTGELFF
TGCAGCGCGGCGGGACAGCTCCAAACCGGGGAGCTGTTTTTT
>NA|once|TRBJ1-1|TRBV4-2
CASSQVGRGTEAFF
TGTGCCAGCAGCCAAGTTGGGAGGGGGACTGAAGCTTTCTTT
>TRBD2|NA|TRBJ2-1|TRBV2
CASGQRGGYNEQFF
TGTGCCAGCGGACAGCGGGGGGGGTACAATGAGCAGTTCTTC
>NA|NA|TRBJ2-2|TRBV7-2
CARARVRATNGELFF
TGTGCCAGGGCGAGGGTGAGGGCAACCAACGGGGAGCTGTTTTTT
>TRBD1|once|TRBJ2-2|TRBV5-4
CASRTGQGFFGGELFF
TGTGCCAGCAGAACTGGACAGGGATTTTTCGGCGGGGAGCTGTTTTTT
>TRBD2|NA|TRBJ2-7|TRBV27
CASSPWTSSNPEQYF
TGTGCCAGCAGTCCTTGGACTAGCTCGAACCCCGAGCAGTACTTC
>NA|NA|TRBJ2-7|TRBV5-6
CASSFDRSSYEQYF
TGTGCCAGCAGCTTCGACAGGAGCTCCTACGAGCAGTACTTC
>NA|NA|TRBJ2-7|TRBV12-3/TRBV12-4
CASNPRGYEQYF
TGTGCCAGCAACCCCCGCGGCTACGAGCAGTACTTC
>TRBD2|NA|TRBJ2-1|TRBV9
CASSAQTSGSGQFF
TGTGCCAGCAGCGCCCAGACAAGCGGGAGCGGGCAGTTCTTC
>NA|NA|TRBJ1-1|TRBV4-2
CASSQTQLNTEAFF
TGTGCCAGCAGCCAGACACAGTTGAACACTGAAGCTTTCTTT
>TRBD1|NA|TRBJ2-1|TRBV11-2
CASSSSGTGGDEQFF
TGTGCCAGCAGCTCATCCGGGACAGGGGGCGATGAGCAGTTCTTC
>NA|NA|TRBJ1-2|TRBV30
CAGERFYGYTF
TGTGCCGGAGAGCGATTCTATGGCTACACCTTC
>NA|few|TRBJ1-5|TRBV19
CASSTSGGNQPQHF
TGTGCCAGTAGTACCTCAGGGGGCAATCAGCCCCAGCATTTT
>TRBD2|NA|TRBJ2-2|TRBV6-1
CASSDGLADGELFF
TGTGCCAGCAGTGATGGGCTAGCGGACGGGGAGCTGTTTTTT
>NA|NA|TRBJ2-3|TRBV12-3/TRBV12-4
CASMGGPTDTQYF
TGTGCCAGCATGGGGGGGCCCACAGATACGCAGTATTTT
>TRBD2|once|TRBJ2-1|TRBV7-8
CASSLTSGAPYNEQFF
TGTGCCAGCAGCTTGACTAGCGGCGCCCCCTACAATGAGCAGTTCTTC
>TRBD2|medium-sized|TRBJ2-3|TRBV6-4
CASSQLAGPTHTQYF
TGTGCCAGCAGCCAGTTAGCGGGACCTACTCATACGCAGTATTTT
>NA|few|TRBJ2-1|TRBV15
CATSRGPGNYNEQFF
TGTGCCACCAGCAGAGGACCAGGGAACTACAATGAGCAGTTCTTC
>TRBD2|once|TRBJ2-1|TRBV11-2
CASSLGPGGNEQFF
TGTGCCAGCAGCTTAGGCCCCGGGGGGAATGAGCAGTTCTTC
>TRBD2|NA|TRBJ2-3|TRBV2
CATVAGTNTDTQYF
TGTGCCACCGTAGCGGGGACAAACACAGATACGCAGTATTTT
>TRBD1|NA|TRBJ2-7|TRBV18
CASSLRDRDTGQYF
TGTGCCAGCTCACTCCGGGACAGAGACACGGGGCAGTACTTC
>NA|NA|TRBJ2-2|TRBV30
CAWSALRDGELFF
TGTGCCTGGAGTGCTCTCAGGGACGGGGAGCTGTTTTTT
>NA|NA|TRBJ1-1|TRBV12-5
CASGSRGGVAEAFF
TGTGCTAGTGGCTCTAGAGGGGGAGTCGCTGAAGCTTTCTTT
>NA|NA|TRBJ1-3|TRBV19
CASSLSSGNTIYF
TGTGCCAGTAGTCTAAGCTCTGGAAACACCATATATTTT
>NA|NA|TRBJ2-5|TRBV5-1
CASSFGVGETQYF
TGCGCCAGCAGCTTCGGAGTCGGGGAGACCCAGTACTTC
>TRBD1|NA|TRBJ2-7|TRBV20-1
CSASGDRVYEQYF
TGCAGTGCTAGTGGGGACAGGGTCTACGAGCAGTACTTC
>TRBD2|many|TRBJ2-7|TRBV7-2
CASSSLPGRDGRSLYEQYF
TGTGCCAGCAGCTCCCTGCCTGGGAGGGACGGGAGGTCCCTCTACGAGCAGTACTTC
>NA|once|TRBJ1-1|TRBV20-1
CSASRLGLNTEAFF
TGCAGTGCTAGTAGGCTAGGATTGAACACTGAAGCTTTCTTT
>TRBD1|few|TRBJ2-7|TRBV11-2
CASSLEGTGLYEQYF
TGTGCCAGCAGCTTAGAGGGGACAGGGCTTTACGAGCAGTACTTC
>TRBD2|NA|TRBJ2-1|TRBV7-3
CASSVGTSGTSEQFF
TGTGCCAGCAGCGTCGGGACTAGCGGGACTTCTGAGCAGTTCTTC
>TRBD2|once|TRBJ2-2|TRBV5-1
CASSLGYSGRNSTGELFF
TGCGCCAGCAGCTTGGGGTATAGCGGGAGGAATAGCACCGGGGAGCTGTTTTTT
>TRBD1|NA|TRBJ1-1|TRBV19
CASKKDREGTEAFF
TGTGCCAGTAAGAAGGACAGGGAGGGCACTGAAGCTTTCTTT
>TRBD1|NA|TRBJ1-4|TRBV3-1/TRBV3-2
CASSQGTGWEKLFF
TGTGCCAGCAGCCAAGGGACAGGGTGGGAAAAACTGTTTTTT
>TRBD2|NA|TRBJ2-6|TRBV9
CASSEPGLAGVGANVLTF
TGTGCCAGCAGCGAGCCGGGACTAGCGGGAGTTGGGGCCAACGTCCTGACTTTC
>NA|NA|TRBJ2-5|TRBV19
CATSVGLRGETQYF
TGTGCCACCAGCGTAGGCCTTCGTGGGGAGACCCAGTACTTC
>NA|NA|TRBJ2-1|TRBV3-1/TRBV3-2
CASSQVSSGPINEQFF
TGTGCCAGCAGCCAAGTGAGTAGCGGCCCCATAAATGAGCAGTTCTTC
>TRBD1|NA|TRBJ1-2|TRBV12-5
CASGLSLRGRGYTF
TGTGCTAGTGGTTTGTCATTAAGGGGGCGAGGCTACACCTTC
>NA|NA|TRBJ1-6|TRBV7-3
CASSLIRNSPLHF
TGTGCCAGCAGCTTAATCAGGAATTCACCCCTCCACTTT
>TRBD2|NA|TRBJ2-1|TRBV19
CASRDLADTYNEQFF
TGTGCCAGTAGGGACCTAGCGGACACCTACAATGAGCAGTTCTTC
>TRBD1|NA|TRBJ2-5|TRBV6-5
CASSRTQGAQETQYF
TGTGCCAGCAGTCGAACACAGGGGGCCCAAGAGACCCAGTACTTC
>NA|NA|TRBJ2-7|TRBV21-1
CASRAGPFSYEQYF
TGTGCCAGCAGGGCTGGGCCATTCTCCTACGAGCAGTACTTC
>NA|NA|TRBJ2-7|TRBV7-7
CASSHRTARLGGYEQYF
TGTGCTAGCAGCCACCGGACAGCCCGCCTGGGGGGGTACGAGCAGTACTTC
>NA|NA|TRBJ2-7|TRBV7-2
CASSPRDFTYEQYF
TGTGCCAGCAGCCCCCGGGACTTCACCTACGAGCAGTACTTC
>TRBD1|NA|TRBJ2-7|TRBV19
CASSQAGTGNYEQYF
TGTGCCAGTAGTCAAGCCGGGACAGGAAACTACGAGCAGTACTTC
>NA|NA|TRBJ1-3|TRBV6-6
CASSYSPWARIYF
TGTGCCAGCAGTTATAGTCCATGGGCCCGCATATATTTT
>NA|NA|TRBJ2-4|TRBV28
CASSGAGALAKNIQYF
TGTGCCAGCAGTGGGGCGGGGGCCCTAGCCAAAAACATTCAGTACTTC
>TRBD2|once|TRBJ2-3|TRBV2
CASSEKAGGRTDTQYF
TGTGCCAGCAGTGAAAAGGCGGGGGGCCGCACAGATACGCAGTATTTT
>NA|NA|TRBJ2-5|TRBV5-1
CASSLSEQETQYF
TGCGCCAGCAGCTTGTCTGAGCAAGAGACCCAGTACTTC
>TRBD2|NA|TRBJ2-5|TRBV3-1/TRBV3-2
CASSPVRRTSGVETQYF
TGTGCCAGCAGCCCAGTAAGACGGACTAGCGGTGTTGAGACCCAGTACTTC